This T cell receptor beta chain was recovered during a study of blood T cell repertoires in COVID-19. Study context: From the United States, Italy and Spain came samples of acute and convalescent COVID-19. Sources were T cells, B-cell-depleted T cells, or PBMCs; the material itself was cDNA or gDNA.

Study processing details: Nucleated cell number was recorded as an estimate derived from reference gene primer amplification. The data were produced by immunoSEQ multiplex PCR, yet TCRdb's version contains in-frame clones alone and is incomplete. V and J calls and clone size are as listed in that table; D and trimming were resolved from the DNA. The sample has roughly 90,000 clones; 80% are singletons. The CDR3 covers 13 residues. The germline gives CDR1 SNHLY, CDR2 FYNNEI. V was shortened by 6 bases and J by 0 bases, with 8 bases between the two germline ends. The sample comprised peripheral blood. This sequence originates from a human donor in a cohort sampled during active COVID-19. The chain has TRBV2 and TRBJ1-1; possible D gene TRBD1, 5 bases. This CDR3 is CASRDNMNTEAFF. Written as DNA, the CDR3 is TGTGCCAGCAGGGACAACATGAACACTGAAGCTTTCTTT.